The rows below give T cell receptor beta chains drawn from one sample of a study of blood T cell repertoires in COVID-19. TCRdb's table, derived via immunoSEQ multiplex PCR, lists solely in-frame clones and lacks some. The profile shows some 160,000 clones, more than 75% of them singletons. The sequenced material came from peripheral blood. The receptors shown here come from a woman aged 45-60 years with acute or convalescent COVID-19. Each CDR3 is given with its conserved first and last residue. A D gene is named only where the DNA matches it firmly. Some rows have no size entry. The others give once, few or many, or a class for an expanded clone.

j_gene: TRBJ2-1
d_gene: TRBD2
v_gene: TRBV7-3
abundance: NA
CDR3aa: CASSLGLAGNNEQFF
CDR3nt: TGTGCCAGCAGCTTAGGACTAGCGGGGAACAATGAGCAGTTCTTC

j_gene: TRBJ1-1
d_gene: NA
v_gene: TRBV3-1/TRBV3-2
abundance: once
CDR3aa: CASSRYWGGSEAFF
CDR3nt: TGTGCCAGCAGCCGTTATTGGGGGGGAAGTGAAGCTTTCTTT

j_gene: TRBJ1-2
d_gene: NA
v_gene: TRBV4-1
abundance: NA
CDR3aa: CASSQDQVTQGLYYGYTF
CDR3nt: TGCGCCAGCAGCCAAGATCAAGTGACACAGGGTTTATACTATGGCTACACCTTC

j_gene: TRBJ1-2
d_gene: TRBD1
v_gene: TRBV18
abundance: NA
CDR3aa: CASSPLRGQGEDDGYTF
CDR3nt: TGTGCCAGCTCACCACTAAGGGGACAGGGAGAAGATGATGGCTACACCTTC

j_gene: TRBJ1-5
d_gene: NA
v_gene: TRBV6-2/TRBV6-3
abundance: NA
CDR3aa: CASSYQGPDHRGSNQPQHF
CDR3nt: TGTGCCAGCAGTTACCAGGGGCCTGATCACCGAGGATCTAATCAGCCCCAGCATTTT

j_gene: TRBJ2-1
d_gene: TRBD1
v_gene: TRBV13
abundance: NA
CDR3aa: CASSLAGQGHNEQFF
CDR3nt: TGTGCCAGCAGCTTAGCGGGACAGGGCCACAATGAGCAGTTCTTC

j_gene: TRBJ1-5
d_gene: NA
v_gene: TRBV5-1
abundance: NA
CDR3aa: CASSLEGGTNQPQHF
CDR3nt: TGCGCCAGCAGCTTGGAGGGAGGGACTAATCAGCCCCAGCATTTT

j_gene: TRBJ2-3
d_gene: NA
v_gene: TRBV9
abundance: NA
CDR3aa: CASSVYGGNTDTQYF
CDR3nt: TGTGCCAGCAGCGTATACGGGGGTAACACAGATACGCAGTATTTT

j_gene: TRBJ2-2
d_gene: NA
v_gene: TRBV7-7
abundance: once
CDR3aa: CASSLNTGELFF
CDR3nt: TGTGCCAGCAGCCTGAACACCGGGGAGCTGTTTTTT

j_gene: TRBJ1-1
d_gene: NA
v_gene: TRBV4-1
abundance: NA
CDR3aa: CASSQDGDRVSEAFF
CDR3nt: TGCGCCAGCAGCCAAGATGGTGATCGGGTGTCTGAAGCTTTCTTT

j_gene: TRBJ1-1
d_gene: NA
v_gene: TRBV4-3
abundance: NA
CDR3aa: CASSQDRGGGAEAFF
CDR3nt: TGCGCCAGCAGCCAAGATCGGGGGGGTGGCGCTGAAGCTTTCTTT

j_gene: TRBJ2-3
d_gene: TRBD2
v_gene: TRBV6-4
abundance: few
CDR3aa: CASRLAGGTTDTQYF
CDR3nt: TGTGCCAGCCGACTAGCGGGGGGAACCACAGATACGCAGTATTTT

j_gene: TRBJ2-1
d_gene: NA
v_gene: TRBV7-9
abundance: NA
CDR3aa: CASSLVPGKDGIYNEQFF
CDR3nt: TGTGCCAGCAGCTTAGTTCCAGGGAAAGATGGGATATACAATGAGCAGTTCTTC

j_gene: TRBJ1-2
d_gene: NA
v_gene: TRBV18
abundance: NA
CDR3aa: CASSPGQSNYGYTF
CDR3nt: TGTGCCAGCTCACCGGGACAATCTAACTATGGCTACACCTTC

j_gene: TRBJ2-1
d_gene: TRBD2
v_gene: TRBV11-3
abundance: once
CDR3aa: CASSSGGGYNEQFF
CDR3nt: TGTGCCAGCAGCTCGGGAGGGGGGTACAATGAGCAGTTCTTC

j_gene: TRBJ1-1
d_gene: TRBD1
v_gene: TRBV5-8
abundance: NA
CDR3aa: CASSTRTGSDTEAFF
CDR3nt: TGTGCCAGCAGCACGAGGACAGGATCGGACACTGAAGCTTTCTTT

j_gene: TRBJ2-3
d_gene: NA
v_gene: TRBV24-1
abundance: NA
CDR3aa: CATGDRSTDTQYF
CDR3nt: TGTGCCACCGGAGACAGGAGCACAGATACGCAGTATTTT

j_gene: TRBJ2-3
d_gene: TRBD1
v_gene: TRBV5-1
abundance: NA
CDR3aa: CASSKGTGPSTDTQYF
CDR3nt: TGCGCCAGCAGCAAAGGGACAGGACCTAGCACAGATACGCAGTATTTT

j_gene: TRBJ2-1
d_gene: TRBD1
v_gene: TRBV29-1
abundance: NA
CDR3aa: CSVEGQAYNEQFF
CDR3nt: TGCAGCGTTGAGGGACAGGCGTACAATGAGCAGTTCTTC

j_gene: TRBJ1-2
d_gene: NA
v_gene: TRBV5-3
abundance: NA
CDR3aa: CARKSGVYINYGYTF
CDR3nt: TGTGCCAGAAAATCAGGGGTCTACATTAACTATGGCTACACCTTC

j_gene: TRBJ1-1
d_gene: NA
v_gene: TRBV18
abundance: NA
CDR3aa: CASSPGGAGSTEAFF
CDR3nt: TGTGCCAGCTCACCGGGAGGGGCGGGAAGCACTGAAGCTTTCTTT

j_gene: TRBJ1-1
d_gene: TRBD1
v_gene: TRBV29-1
abundance: NA
CDR3aa: CSVEGDRANTEAFF
CDR3nt: TGCAGCGTTGAAGGGGACAGGGCCAACACTGAAGCTTTCTTT

j_gene: TRBJ2-3
d_gene: TRBD2
v_gene: TRBV7-2
abundance: NA
CDR3aa: CASSFLFGGGGDEGTQYF
CDR3nt: TGTGCCAGCAGCTTCCTTTTCGGAGGCGGGGGGGACGAGGGTACGCAGTATTTT

j_gene: TRBJ2-1
d_gene: TRBD2
v_gene: TRBV7-8
abundance: few
CDR3aa: CASSLELAGGNYNEQFF
CDR3nt: TGTGCCAGCAGCTTAGAACTAGCGGGGGGTAACTACAATGAGCAGTTCTTC

j_gene: TRBJ1-1
d_gene: NA
v_gene: TRBV6-6
abundance: NA
CDR3aa: CASSPTGSDTEAFF
CDR3nt: TGTGCCAGCAGTCCTACAGGGTCCGACACTGAAGCTTTCTTT

j_gene: TRBJ2-1
d_gene: TRBD2
v_gene: TRBV7-9
abundance: NA
CDR3aa: CASSRSGLAGVTEQFF
CDR3nt: TGTGCCAGCAGCAGAAGCGGACTAGCGGGGGTTACTGAGCAGTTCTTC

j_gene: TRBJ2-1
d_gene: TRBD2
v_gene: TRBV6-5
abundance: NA
CDR3aa: CASNAGTSGFNEQFF
CDR3nt: TGTGCCAGCAACGCCGGGACTAGCGGGTTTAATGAGCAGTTCTTC

j_gene: TRBJ2-1
d_gene: NA
v_gene: TRBV6-2/TRBV6-3
abundance: NA
CDR3aa: CASSYEPYNEQFF
CDR3nt: TGTGCCAGCAGTTACGAGCCCTACAATGAGCAGTTCTTC

j_gene: TRBJ2-2
d_gene: NA
v_gene: TRBV5-1
abundance: once
CDR3aa: CASSLGQPTGELFF
CDR3nt: TGCGCCAGCAGCTTGGGACAGCCCACCGGGGAGCTGTTTTTT